The rows below give T cell receptor beta chains drawn from one sample of a study of neurological immune-mediated disorders. TCRdb passed the 5' RACE reads through MiXCR, listing each CDR3 protein once. The sample has tens of thousands of distinct CDR3 sequences; under 13% are singletons. Material for sequencing was PBMCs. Every receptor here comes from a woman in her twenties or thirties with HTLV-1-associated myelopathy (HAM/TSP). CDR3s include the opening cysteine and the closing phenylalanine or tryptophan. D genes are given only for firm matches. Clone size is not always given. Where it is, it says once, few, many or a class for expanded clones.

many	-	TRBV12-3/TRBV12-4	TRBJ2-5	CASSGDQETQYF	TGTGCCAGCAGTGGGGACCAAGAGACCCAGTACTTC
many	-	TRBV7-6	TRBJ1-4	CASSREIGEIGEKLFF	TGTGCCAGCAGCCGGGAAATCGGAGAGATTGGTGAAAAACTGTTTTTT
-	-	TRBV20-1	TRBJ2-2	CSASGGINTVELFF	TGCAGTGCTAGCGGGGGTATTAACACCGTGGAGCTGTTTTTT
many	-	TRBV20-1	TRBJ1-3	CSASQPRRGSGNTIYF	TGCAGTGCTAGTCAACCCCGCAGGGGCTCTGGAAACACCATATATTTT
many	TRBD1	TRBV6-5	TRBJ2-2	CASSYSGQGPVGELFF	TGTGCCAGCAGTTACTCGGGACAGGGGCCGGTCGGGGAGCTGTTTTTT
-	-	TRBV20-1	TRBJ1-2	CSASRSRKSSYGYTF	TGCAGTGCTAGTAGGTCTCGGAAGTCGTCCTATGGCTACACCTTC
many	TRBD1	TRBV7-9	TRBJ1-3	CASSLARTGPSGNTIYF	TGTGCCAGCAGCTTAGCCCGGACAGGCCCGAGCGGAAACACCATATATTTT
many	-	TRBV18	TRBJ1-6	CASSPSTNSYNSPLHF	TGTGCCAGCTCACCATCGACCAACTCCTATAATTCACCCCTCCACTTT
many	TRBD2	TRBV6-1	TRBJ2-3	CASNPSGGADTQYF	TGTGCCAGCAATCCTAGCGGGGGGGCAGATACGCAGTATTTT
many	-	TRBV24-1	TRBJ1-2	CATSDSTGNYGYTF	TGTGCCACCAGTGATTCCACAGGGAACTATGGCTACACCTTC